This TCR beta chain stems from a study of cytomegalovirus exposure and HLA in healthy donors. Study-wide background: As released early, the data held roughly 85 million unique TCRs from HLA-typed donors. Study-wide results and caveats: When the data were analyzed later, several of the most significant clusters appeared to be linked to common viral pathogens. Across donors, presence/absence analyses took sequencing depth to be roughly uniform.

The PCR used 60 Vbeta and 13 Jbeta primers. The repertoire was sequenced with immunoSEQ multiplex PCR; TCRdb's copy has only in-frame clones and lacks some. The sample carries under 200,000 clones, about 85% recorded once. Remarks on this clone: No antigen is known for it.

CDR3 length: 13 amino acids. The V end was cut by 5 bases, the J end by 5 bases, with 12 bases between. Germline CDR1 reads MNHEY; CDR2 reads SMNVEV (reference sequence). Sequencing was done on a sample of PBMCs. The chain joins TRBV27 to TRBJ1-1; D remains ambiguous. The sequence derives from a man aged 25-45 years in good health and CMV-seropositive. The CDR3 bases are TGTGCCAGCAGTGAAAACGGGGTTACTGAAGCTTTCTTT. Amino acids: CASSENGVTEAFF.